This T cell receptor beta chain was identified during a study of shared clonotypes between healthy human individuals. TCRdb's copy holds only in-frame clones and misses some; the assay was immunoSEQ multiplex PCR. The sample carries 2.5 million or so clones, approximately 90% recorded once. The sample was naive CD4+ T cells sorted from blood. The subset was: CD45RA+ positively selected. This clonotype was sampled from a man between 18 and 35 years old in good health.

The CDR3 spells CASSQDLRQGSGFGGELFF. In nucleotides, the CDR3 is TGCGCCAGCAGCCAAGATCTGAGGCAGGGATCCGGTTTTGGCGGGGAGCTGTTTTTT. This sequence joins TRBV4-1 and TRBJ2-2; TRBD1 is a possible D gene (5 bases). Looked up from germline, CDR1 is MGHRA and CDR2 is YSYEKL. CDR3 length: 19 residues. Trimming removed 0 bases from V and 7 bases from J, with 24 bases in between.